This TCR beta chain derives from a study of shared clonotypes between healthy human individuals (dated by TCRdb to the early 2020s). Describing the broader study: The cohort included a few men and a couple of women between 18 and 49 years of age. For each donor, CD4 naive and CD4 memory were each run on three plates, CD8 naive on two plates, and CD8 memory on one plate. Each donor's leukapheresis produced roughly between about 0.9 and 9.5 billion PBMCs. Blood TCR repertoires of four to six healthy adults were deeply sequenced to estimate repertoire size and the extent of clonotype sharing between individuals. To increase sequencing depth and limit assay-specific biases, TCR repertoire library preparation and sequencing were carried out by different laboratories using diverse techniques. Study-wide conclusions, independent of this receptor: The genetic and exposure-history diversity represented was limited by the small number of donors. When a few donors were compared, the shared fraction of clonotypes was 5% to 6.5% for naive CD4, 3.5% to 4% for naive CD8, 2% to 2.5% for memory CD4, and 0.35% to 0.4% for memory CD8. Incomplete sequencing was indicated by rarefaction of sorted-subset datasets, despite the large sequencing depth. Naive subsets generally had larger estimated clonotype richness than memory subsets did. Sampling was restricted to blood, and TCR repertoires in tissues likely differ from the TCR repertoires found in blood. Higher generation probabilities were observed for clonotypes shared by all four sorted-subset donors than for non-shared clonotypes. Pairwise subsampling led to the expectation that sequencing depth would affect the degree of clonotype sharing among donors.

Donors were healthy HIV-negative adults with no recently reported acute infections or vaccinations. Only Caucasian adults living in Nashville, Tennessee, USA were represented among the donors. Magnetic negative selection was used to enrich CD4+ T cells, after which naive cells were positively selected on CD45RA and the negative fraction became the memory subset. Blood was collected by leukapheresis, and PBMCs were isolated by Ficoll-Histopaque density gradient centrifugation and then cryopreserved in liquid nitrogen vapor phase. Purity and quantity of every magnetically sorted T cell population were checked by analytical flow cytometry. From each sorted fraction, genomic DNA was isolated and quantified by UV absorbance on a Nanodrop 2000c. Based on the germline V gene, the CDR1 and CDR2 sequences are SGHRS and YFSETQ. The junction carries 10 bases between V and J, which are trimmed by 0 bases and 0 bases respectively. The CDR3 holds 15 amino acids from the cysteine to the phenylalanine. The read is trimmed to its CDR3 DNA, 45 bases read in frame from base 1.

Points on this clone: There is no known antigen for this receptor. No quality values exist for individual bases; no much larger clone is one base distant.

Using the deep immunoSEQ assay, multiplex PCR amplified TCR CDR3 regions from genomic DNA. Extracted genomic DNA from each cell subset was spread evenly across all wells of several immunoSEQ 96-well plates, with each plate serving as a replicate. For sorted subsets, roughly 200 ng of genomic DNA, equivalent to some 30,000 T cell genomes, went into each replicate PCR. The purified libraries were quantified using a Qubit 3.0 fluorometer, sized with a Bioanalyzer 2100, and then quantified again using the KAPA Library Quantification kit. Every immunoSEQ 96-well plate was sequenced on a separate single-read 150-cycle Illumina NextSeq 550 flow cell. The original methods were these. Because only junctional sequences without quality scores were contained in the immunoSEQ output, filtering matching that applied to full-length reads could not be performed. Sequences were annotated with PyIR, a Python wrapper for IgBLAST v1.9, using IMGT germline references to assign V/J genes and CDR3. Reads with weak V/J assignments (E-value above 1e-6), missing CDR3, stop codons, out-of-frame junctions, or ambiguous translated residues were removed. A V3J clonotype was defined by an identical inferred V gene, J gene, and CDR3 amino acid sequence. The percentage overlap between two repertoires was calculated by dividing the number of shared unique clonotypes by the size of the smaller repertoire. RTK rarefaction, the Chao1 estimator, and Recon v2.1 estimates of unobserved clonotypes were used to assess repertoire richness. OLGA was used to compute generation probabilities for all TCRbeta clonotypes that the gDNA method yielded from a few donors. Imported from immuneACCESS, the table was reduced by TCRdb to in-frame sequences with V and J called. These copies leave out some clones; in studies compared against another copy, an unresolved V gene accounts for under half, and the cause of the remainder is not known. V, J and clone size derive from that table, while D and trimming were established from the DNA sequence. The sample includes about 2.4 million clones, with around 90% observed a single time. The top ten clones comprise around 0.15% of the sample.

The chain is made from TRBV5-1 and TRBJ2-7; the D gene remains uncertain. Sequenced sample: naive CD4+ T cells sorted from blood. The cell subset or site label for this specimen denotes: CD45RA+ positively selected. The origin of this receptor is a young man in good health. Read as DNA, the sequence is TGCGCCAGCAGCTTGGAGACGGCGAGCTCCTACGAGCAGTACTTC. Its protein is CASSLETASSYEQYF.